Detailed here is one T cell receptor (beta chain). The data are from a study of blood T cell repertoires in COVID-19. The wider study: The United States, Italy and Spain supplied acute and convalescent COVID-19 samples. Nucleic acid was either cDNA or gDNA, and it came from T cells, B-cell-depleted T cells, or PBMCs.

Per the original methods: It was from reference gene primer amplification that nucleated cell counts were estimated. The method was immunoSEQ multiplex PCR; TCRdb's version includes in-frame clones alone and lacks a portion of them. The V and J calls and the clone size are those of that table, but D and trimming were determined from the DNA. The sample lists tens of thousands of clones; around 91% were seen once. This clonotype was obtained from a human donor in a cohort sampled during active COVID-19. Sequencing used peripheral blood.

The CDR3, as DNA: TGTGCCAGTAGTATATCCGGGACAGTAGCTAACTATGGCTACACCTTC. Translation: CASSISGTVANYGYTF. The V and J genes are TRBV19 and TRBJ1-2; TRBD1 agrees at 7 bases. The CDR3 loop spans 16 amino acids. J gave up 0 bases and V 2 bases, and 6 bases lay outside the gene matches. The V gene's germline CDR1 is LNHDA and CDR2 SQIVND (reference sequence).